These 7 T cell receptor beta chains were all obtained from the same sample, sequenced in a study of T cells in Graves' hyperthyroidism and ophthalmopathy. RNA transcripts yielded amplified TCR beta CDR3 regions. Researchers ran a first-round RT-PCR on the TCR CDR3 using the HTBI primer set. TCRdb reprocessed the multiplex PCR reads via MiXCR and lists one record per CDR3 protein. The sample has 650,000 to 850,000 distinct CDR3 sequences, 18% seen once; the top ten hold around 17%. The sequencing sample was made of blood. The receptor set was obtained from a woman aged 45-59 years with Graves' hyperthyroidism that later progressed to Graves' ophthalmopathy.

The chain links TRBV16 to TRBJ1-2, with 9 bases matching TRBD1. The CDR3 is 16 residues long. The V and J ends lost 1 base and 2 bases, in that order; junction bases with no gene match: 5. The germline V gene has CDR1 KGHSY and CDR2 FQNENV. The CDR3 region has the DNA TGTGCCAGCAGCCAATACGACAGGGGGAAGAACTATGGCTACACCTTC. The encoded protein is CASSQYDRGKNYGYTF.

Notes on this clonotype: The junction departs from germline at one end; a sequencing error may be responsible. The chain uses TRBV6-1 and TRBJ2-3; D is possibly TRBD2 (5 bases). Germline CDR1 MNHNS, CDR2 SASEGT. This CDR3 comprises 14 residues. In nucleotides, the CDR3 is TGTGCCAGCAGGGAAGCGGATTACACAGATACGCAGTATTTT. Translation gives CASREADYTDTQYF.

A few counts support this clonotype. Germline is not matched at one junction end, which may reflect a read error. The chain combines TRBV6-9 with TRBJ2-7, with 9 nucleotides matching TRBD2. The germline CDR1 and CDR2 sequences are MNHGY and SVAAGI. The CDR3 is made up of 16 amino acids. CDR3 loop: CASSYFGAGGSYKQYF. CDR3 sequence (DNA): TGTGCCAGCAGTTACTTTGGAGCGGGGGGTTCCTACAAGCAGTACTTC.

The V and J genes are TRBV6-9 and TRBJ2-3, with a possible D match to TRBD2 (5 bases). Germline V gene data show CDR1 as MNHGY and CDR2 as SVAAGI. The CDR3 totals 17 residues. Trimming removed 3 bases at V and 2 bases at J, with 18 bases between. The chain's CDR3 is CASSYGVDQSLTDTQYF. The CDR3 bases are TGTGCCAGCAGTTACGGGGTAGATCAGAGCCTCACAGATACGCAGTATTTT.

This clonotype was counted at least ten times. J is TRBJ1-4 and V is TRBV7-9, with 7 positions matching TRBD1. V was clipped by 5 bases and J by 0 bases; unmatched bases: 6. The CDR3 length is 16 residues. Germline CDR1 and CDR2: SEHNR and FQNEAQ (reference sequence). In DNA, the CDR3 is TGTGCCAGCAGCCAGGGGGGTGATCCAACTAATGAAAAACTGTTTTTT. It codes for CASSQGGDPTNEKLFF.

The chain couples TRBV7-9 to TRBJ1-4; D gene uncertain. V was shortened by 6 bases and J by 4 bases, with 6 bases between the two germline ends. The germline gives CDR1 SEHNR, CDR2 FQNEAQ (reference sequence). The CDR3 runs 12 residues. The CDR3: CASRHSNEKLFF. DNA of the CDR3: TGTGCCAGCAGACACAGTAATGAAAAACTGTTTTTT. The full variable domain, its missing parts supplied by reference TRBV7-9 and TRBJ1-4, is DTGVSQNPRHKITKRGQNVTFRCDPISEHNRLYWYRQTLGQGPEFLTYFQNEAQLEKSRLLSDRFSAERPKGSFSTLEIQRTEQGDSAMYLCASRHSNEKLFFGSGTQLSVL.

This clonotype showed up many times. The chain couples TRBV6-1 to TRBJ2-1; 11 bases are a match to TRBD1. The CDR3 spans 16 residues. V shed 6 bases and J 5 bases; nucleotides not matched to a gene: 9. Looked up from germline, CDR1 is MNHNS and CDR2 is SASEGT. The CDR3 loop reads CASRDPGTGGNNEQFF. In DNA form, the CDR3 reads TGTGCCAGCAGGGACCCCGGGACAGGGGGGAACAATGAGCAGTTCTTC.